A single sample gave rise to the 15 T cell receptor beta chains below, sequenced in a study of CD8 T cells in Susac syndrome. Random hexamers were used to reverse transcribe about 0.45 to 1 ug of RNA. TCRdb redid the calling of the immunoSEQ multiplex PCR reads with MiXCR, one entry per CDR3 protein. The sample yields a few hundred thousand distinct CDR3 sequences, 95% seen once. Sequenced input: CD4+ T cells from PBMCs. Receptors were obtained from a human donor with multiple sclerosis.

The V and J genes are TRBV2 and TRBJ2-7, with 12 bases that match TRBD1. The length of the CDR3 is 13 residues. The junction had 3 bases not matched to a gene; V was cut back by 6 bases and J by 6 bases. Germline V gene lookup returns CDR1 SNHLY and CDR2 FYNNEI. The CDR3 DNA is TGTGCCAGCAGGGGGACAGGGGGCGGCGAGCAGTACTTC. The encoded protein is CASRGTGGGEQYF. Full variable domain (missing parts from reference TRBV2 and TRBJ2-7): EPEVTQTPSHQVTQMGQEVILRCVPISNHLYFYWYRQILGQKVEFLVSFYNNEISEKSEIFDDQFSVERPDGSNFTLKIRSTKLEDSAMYFCASRGTGGGEQYFGPGTRLTVT.

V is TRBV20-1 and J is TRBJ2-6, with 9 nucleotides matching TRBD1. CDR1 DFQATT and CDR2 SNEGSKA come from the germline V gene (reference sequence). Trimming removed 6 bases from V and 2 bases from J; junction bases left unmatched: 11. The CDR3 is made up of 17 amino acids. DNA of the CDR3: TGCAGTGCCACGGGACAGGGTATTCGGGCTGGGGCCAACGTCCTGACTTTC. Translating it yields CSATGQGIRAGANVLTF.

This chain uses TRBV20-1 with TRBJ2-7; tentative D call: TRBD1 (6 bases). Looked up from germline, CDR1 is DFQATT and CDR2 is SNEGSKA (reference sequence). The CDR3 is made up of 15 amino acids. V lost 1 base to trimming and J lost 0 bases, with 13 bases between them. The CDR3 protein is CSARVAGANSYEQYF. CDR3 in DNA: TGCAGTGCTAGAGTGGCAGGGGCCAACTCCTACGAGCAGTACTTC.

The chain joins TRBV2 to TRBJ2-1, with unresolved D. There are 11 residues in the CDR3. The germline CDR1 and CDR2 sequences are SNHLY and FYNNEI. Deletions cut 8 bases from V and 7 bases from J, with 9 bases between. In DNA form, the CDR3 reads TGTGCCAGCGTCTATGGAAATGAGCAGTTCTTC. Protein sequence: CASVYGNEQFF.

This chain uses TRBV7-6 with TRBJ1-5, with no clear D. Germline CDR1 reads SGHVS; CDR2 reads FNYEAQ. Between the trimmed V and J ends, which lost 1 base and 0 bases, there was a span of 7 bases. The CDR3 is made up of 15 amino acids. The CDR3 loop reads CASSLDSNSNQPQHF. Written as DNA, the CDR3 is TGTGCCAGCAGCTTAGACTCCAATAGCAATCAGCCCCAGCATTTT.

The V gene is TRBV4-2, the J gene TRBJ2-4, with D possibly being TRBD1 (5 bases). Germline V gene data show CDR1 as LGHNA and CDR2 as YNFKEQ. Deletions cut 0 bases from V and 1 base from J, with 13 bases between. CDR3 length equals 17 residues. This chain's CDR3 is CASSQEAAAGAKNIQYF. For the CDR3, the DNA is TGTGCCAGCAGCCAAGAGGCGGCAGCAGGGGCCAAAAACATTCAGTACTTC.

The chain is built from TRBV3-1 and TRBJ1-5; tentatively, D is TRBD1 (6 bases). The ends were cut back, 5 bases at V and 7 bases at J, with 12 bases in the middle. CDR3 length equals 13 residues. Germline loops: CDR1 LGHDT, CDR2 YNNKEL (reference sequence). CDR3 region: CASSEQGRQPQHF. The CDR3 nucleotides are TGTGCCAGCAGCGAACAGGGCAGGCAGCCCCAGCATTTT.

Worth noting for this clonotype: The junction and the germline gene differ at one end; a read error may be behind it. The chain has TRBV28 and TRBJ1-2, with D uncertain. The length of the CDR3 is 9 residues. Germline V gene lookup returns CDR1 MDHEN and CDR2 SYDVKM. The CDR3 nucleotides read TGTGCCAGCAGTCCGCCGTGGGCCTTC. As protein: CASSPPWAF.

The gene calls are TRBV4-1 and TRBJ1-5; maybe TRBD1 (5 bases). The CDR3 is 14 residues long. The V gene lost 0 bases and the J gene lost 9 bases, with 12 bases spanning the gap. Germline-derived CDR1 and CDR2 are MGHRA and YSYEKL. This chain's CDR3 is CASSQEEGSGPQHF. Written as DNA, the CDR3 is TGCGCCAGCAGCCAAGAGGAGGGGAGCGGGCCCCAGCATTTT.

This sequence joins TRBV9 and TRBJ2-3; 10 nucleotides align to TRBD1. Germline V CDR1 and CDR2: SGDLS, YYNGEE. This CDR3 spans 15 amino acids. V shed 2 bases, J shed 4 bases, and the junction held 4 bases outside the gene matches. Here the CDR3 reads CASSVPGQGSDTQYF. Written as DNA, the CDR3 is TGTGCCAGCAGCGTCCCGGGACAGGGGTCAGATACGCAGTATTTT. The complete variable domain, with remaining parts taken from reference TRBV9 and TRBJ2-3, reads DSGVTQTPKHLITATGQRVTLRCSPRSGDLSVYWYQQSLDQGLQFLIQYYNGEERAKGNILERFSAQQFPDLHSELNLSSLELGDSALYFCASSVPGQGSDTQYFGPGTRLTVL.

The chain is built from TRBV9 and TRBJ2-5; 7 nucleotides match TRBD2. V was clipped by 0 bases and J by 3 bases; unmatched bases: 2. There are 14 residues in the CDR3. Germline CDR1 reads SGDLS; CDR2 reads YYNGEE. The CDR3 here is CASSVASGEETQYF. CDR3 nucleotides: TGTGCCAGCAGCGTAGCAAGCGGGGAAGAGACCCAGTACTTC. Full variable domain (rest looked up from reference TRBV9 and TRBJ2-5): DSGVTQTPKHLITATGQRVTLRCSPRSGDLSVYWYQQSLDQGLQFLIQYYNGEERAKGNILERFSAQQFPDLHSELNLSSLELGDSALYFCASSVASGEETQYFGPGTRLLVL.

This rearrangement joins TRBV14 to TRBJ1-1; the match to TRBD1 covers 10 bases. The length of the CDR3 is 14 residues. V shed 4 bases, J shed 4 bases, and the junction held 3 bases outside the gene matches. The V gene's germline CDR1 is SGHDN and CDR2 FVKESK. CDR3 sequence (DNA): TGTGCCAGCAGCCGCGACAGGGGGCCCACTGAAGCTTTCTTT. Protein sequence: CASSRDRGPTEAFF.

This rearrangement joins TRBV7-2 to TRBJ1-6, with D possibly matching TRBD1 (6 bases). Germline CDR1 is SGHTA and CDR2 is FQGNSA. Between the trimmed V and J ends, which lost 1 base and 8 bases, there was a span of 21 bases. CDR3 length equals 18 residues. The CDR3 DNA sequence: TGTGCCAGCAGCTTAGGATCGAGATTGGGGGCTCAGGATTCACCCCTCCACTTT. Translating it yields CASSLGSRLGAQDSPLHF.

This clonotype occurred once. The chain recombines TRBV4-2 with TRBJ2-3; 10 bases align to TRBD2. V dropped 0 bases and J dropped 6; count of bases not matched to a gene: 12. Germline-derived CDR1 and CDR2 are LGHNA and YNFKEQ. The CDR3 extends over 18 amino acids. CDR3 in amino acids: CASSQDGRPAGGSDTQYF. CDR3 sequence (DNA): TGTGCCAGCAGCCAAGATGGCCGCCCAGCGGGGGGGTCTGATACGCAGTATTTT.

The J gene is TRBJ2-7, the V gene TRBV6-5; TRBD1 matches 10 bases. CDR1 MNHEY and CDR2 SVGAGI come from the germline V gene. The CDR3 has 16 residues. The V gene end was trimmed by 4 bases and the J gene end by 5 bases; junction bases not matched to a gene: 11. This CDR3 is CASSSPQDRGEDEQYF. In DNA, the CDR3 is TGTGCCAGCAGTTCACCTCAGGACAGGGGGGAAGACGAGCAGTACTTC.